Listed here are 30 T cell receptor beta chains from one sample, sequenced in a study of blood T cell repertoires in COVID-19. Here immunoSEQ multiplex PCR was the method, and the copy in TCRdb shows in-frame clones only, minus some. The sample shows about 180,000 clones, 85% of them seen only once. Source material: peripheral blood. These receptors were collected from an older person with COVID-19, enrolled during active disease.

The sample holds one count of this clone. The chain combines TRBV19 with TRBJ1-6; D is unclear. The germline V gene encodes CDR1 LNHDA and CDR2 SQIVND (reference sequence). CDR3 length: 12 residues. CDR3 in DNA: TGTGAACTGAGGGAGTGTAATTCACCCCTCCACTTT. This translates into CELRECNSPLHF.

This clone was recorded once. The rearrangement uses TRBV6-2 or TRBV6-3 and TRBJ2-1, with unresolved D. This CDR3 region has 13 residues. Trimming removed 1 base from V and 6 bases from J, with 7 bases in between. Germline CDR1 MNHEY, CDR2 SVGEGT. The CDR3, as DNA: TGTGCCAGCAGTTACTTCCTGTTCAATGAGCAGTTCTTC. This codes for CASSYFLFNEQFF.

CDR3: CASSSPGGEQYF. DNA for the CDR3: TGTGCCAGCAGCTCCCCCGGGGGCGAGCAGTACTTC. The rearrangement uses TRBV7-3 and TRBJ2-7, with D possibly TRBD2 on 6 matching bases. CDR3 length: 12 residues. Germline lookup yields CDR1 SGHTA and CDR2 FQGTGA. With 4 bases removed from V and 6 bases from J, the gap between germline ends came to 10 bases.

V and J are TRBV5-4 and TRBJ2-7; 8 nucleotides line up with TRBD1. The CDR3 consists of 16 residues. Losses at the gene ends were 3 bases for V and 3 bases for J; bases not matched to a gene: 11. Per germline, CDR1 SGHNT and CDR2 YYREEE (reference sequence). The CDR3 bases are TGTGCCAGCAGCTCACCCCAGGGGGCCTCCCGCTACGAGCAGTACTTC. This translates into CASSSPQGASRYEQYF.

This chain connects TRBV6-2 or TRBV6-3 to TRBJ2-5; tentatively, D is TRBD1 (5 bases). The CDR3 extends over 15 amino acids. Per the germline V gene, CDR1 is MNHEY and CDR2 is SVGEGT. Trimming left V 4 bases short and J 1 base short, with 13 bases between. The CDR3 bases are TGTGCCAGCAGTTTCCTCACAGGCTTCCAAGAGACCCAGTACTTC. Protein sequence: CASSFLTGFQETQYF.

V is TRBV5-5 and J is TRBJ1-2; TRBD1 is a possible D gene (5 bases). This CDR3 spans 13 amino acids. The V and J ends lost 1 base and 6 bases respectively, with 10 bases between them. Germline CDR1 SGHKS, CDR2 YYEKEE (reference sequence). CDR3 sequence reads: CASSLSGFDGYTF. CDR3 DNA sequence: TGTGCCAGCAGCTTGTCAGGGTTCGATGGCTACACCTTC.

J is TRBJ1-2 and V is TRBV28, with 7 positions matching TRBD1. CDR1 is MDHEN and CDR2 is SYDVKM in the germline V gene. The V segment lost 2 bases and the J segment 2 bases; nucleotides outside the gene matches: 8. The CDR3 runs to 16 residues. CDR3 amino acids: CASSLAGAGGNYGYTF. The CDR3 DNA reads TGTGCCAGCAGTTTAGCTGGGGCAGGGGGGAACTATGGCTACACCTTC.

V and J are TRBV28 and TRBJ1-4, with 9 bases identical to TRBD1. This CDR3 spans 15 amino acids. CDR1 is MDHEN, CDR2 SYDVKM, per germline. After removal of 5 bases from V and 7 bases from J, the junction contained 8 bases not matched to a gene. The CDR3 loop is CASSLETGGREKLFF. The CDR3 DNA follows: TGTGCCAGCAGTCTCGAGACAGGGGGGCGTGAAAAACTGTTTTTT.

This chain uses TRBV30 with TRBJ2-2, with TRBD1 as a possible D gene (5 bases). Germline V lookup: CDR1 GTSNPN, CDR2 SVGIG (reference sequence). V dropped 4 bases and J dropped 6 bases, with 9 bases sitting between them. This CDR3 has 12 residues. CDR3 amino acids: CAWTGWAGELFF. For the CDR3, the DNA is TGTGCCTGGACAGGGTGGGCCGGGGAGCTGTTTTTT.

This chain connects TRBV6-5 to TRBJ1-2; 9 nucleotides match TRBD1. J gave up 8 bases and V 7 bases, and 14 bases lay outside the gene matches. The V gene's germline CDR1 is MNHEY and CDR2 SVGAGI. This CDR3 is 15 amino acids long. The CDR3 nucleotides read TGTGCCAGCACAGCTCCGGGACAGGGTGTATGGGGCTACACCTTC. It yields the protein CASTAPGQGVWGYTF.

The rearrangement links TRBV6-2 or TRBV6-3 to TRBJ2-1; D is perhaps TRBD2 (5 bases). Germline values: CDR1 MNHEY, CDR2 SVGEGT. This CDR3 is 15 amino acids long. V lost 1 base to trimming and J lost 0 bases, with 7 bases between them. The CDR3 protein is CASSYLGSSYNEQFF. In nucleotides, the CDR3 is TGTGCCAGCAGTTACTTGGGGAGCTCCTACAATGAGCAGTTCTTC.

The rearrangement joins TRBV18 to TRBJ1-5, with D possibly TRBD1 on 6 matching bases. The V gene's germline CDR1 is KGHSH and CDR2 LQKENI. The CDR3 loop spans 14 amino acids. Trimming shortened V by 2 bases and J by 5 bases, and 10 bases separated the two germline ends. This chain's CDR3 is CASSPTQGYQPQHF. CDR3 sequence (DNA): TGTGCCAGCTCACCAACACAGGGCTATCAGCCCCAGCATTTT. The full variable domain, completed using reference TRBV18 and TRBJ1-5, is NAGVMQNPRHLVRRRGQEARLRCSPMKGHSHVYWYRQLPEEGLKFMVYLQKENIIDESGMPKERFSAEFPKEGPSILRIQQVVRGDSAAYFCASSPTQGYQPQHFGDGTRLSIL.

The J gene is TRBJ2-1, the V gene TRBV7-3, with 10 bases identical to TRBD1. Germline V CDR1 and CDR2: SGHTA, FQGTGA. The CDR3 covers 15 residues. After removal of 3 bases from V and 10 bases from J, the junction contained 9 bases not matched to a gene. CDR3 amino acids: CASSFQGQGVEEQFF. The CDR3 coding sequence is TGTGCCAGCAGCTTTCAAGGACAGGGGGTAGAAGAGCAGTTCTTC. The full variable domain, completed using reference TRBV7-3 and TRBJ2-1, is GAGVSQTPSNKVTEKGKYVELRCDPISGHTALYWYRQSLGQGPEFLIYFQGTGAADDSGLPNDRFFAVRPEGSVSTLKIQRTERGDSAVYLCASSFQGQGVEEQFFGPGTRLTVL.

This clone has just a few counts. V usage is TRBV28 and J usage is TRBJ2-7; D call uncertain. Germline V gives CDR1 MDHEN, CDR2 SYDVKM. This CDR3 comprises 14 residues. The V gene lost 3 bases and the J gene lost 2 bases, with 11 bases spanning the gap. The CDR3 DNA is TGTGCCAGCAGTTTTCCGAGAAGTGCCTACGAGCAGTACTTC. Amino acids: CASSFPRSAYEQYF.

Many counts were recorded for this clone. V usage is TRBV6-2 or TRBV6-3 and J usage is TRBJ1-2; 8 nucleotides match TRBD1. CDR1 is MNHEY and CDR2 is SVGEGT in the germline V gene. The CDR3 is 14 residues long. Germline trimming cut 4 bases from V and 1 base from J; bases unmatched to any gene: 2. The CDR3 bases are TGTGCCAGCAGTTCAGGGGGCGGTAACTATGGCTACACCTTC. Its protein product is CASSSGGGNYGYTF.

J is TRBJ1-5 and V is TRBV5-4; the match to TRBD1 covers 9 bases. Germline assignment: CDR1 SGHNT and CDR2 YYREEE (reference sequence). This CDR3 has 16 amino acids. Trimming removed 0 bases from V and 1 base from J; junction bases left unmatched: 2. The CDR3 is CASSLGDRASNQPQHF. CDR3 nucleotides: TGTGCCAGCAGCTTGGGGGACAGGGCCAGCAATCAGCCCCAGCATTTT.

This clone occurred once. In DNA, the CDR3 is TGTGCCAGCAGGTCAGCCGGGACATCTAACTATGGCTACACCTTC. Translated: CASRSAGTSNYGYTF. The V gene is TRBV5-6, the J gene TRBJ1-2, with D possibly matching TRBD1 (6 bases). The CDR3 is 15 amino acids. Germline V CDR1 and CDR2: SGHDT, YYEEEE. V was pared by 5 bases and J by 0 bases, with 14 bases between.

This chain joins TRBV7-2 and TRBJ2-2, with 7 bases matching TRBD2. V shed 1 base and J 4 bases; nucleotides not matched to a gene: 6. CDR1 is SGHTA and CDR2 is FQGNSA in the germline V gene. CDR3 length: 16 residues. In nucleotides, the CDR3 is TGTGCCAGCAGCTTAGGACTAGCCACACTCACCGGGGAGCTGTTTTTT. As protein: CASSLGLATLTGELFF.

The J gene is TRBJ2-7, the V gene TRBV3-1 (or the pseudogene TRBV3-2); 7 nucleotides match TRBD2. CDR3 length: 18 residues. CDR1 is LGHDT, CDR2 YNNKEL, per germline (reference sequence). Unmatched junction bases numbered 16, after V lost 2 bases and J lost 3 bases. The CDR3 sequence is CASSQQPSGTISYYEQYF. DNA of the CDR3: TGTGCCAGCAGCCAACAACCTTCCGGGACTATATCATACTACGAGCAGTACTTC.

V usage is TRBV2 and J usage is TRBJ1-2, with D unclear. Germline lookup yields CDR1 SNHLY and CDR2 FYNNEI. V lost 0 bases and J 8 bases, leaving 10 bases between the germline ends. This CDR3 contains 13 residues. CDR3: CASSEASVFGYTF. In DNA form, the CDR3 reads TGTGCCAGCAGTGAAGCAAGCGTTTTCGGCTACACCTTC.

This clone was recorded once. The chain has TRBV9 and TRBJ1-1; TRBD1 agrees at 8 bases. The trim removed 3 bases at V and 1 base at J, leaving 5 bases unmatched. Germline CDR1 reads SGDLS; CDR2 reads YYNGEE. This CDR3 contains 15 residues. CDR3 coding DNA: TGTGCCAGCAGCGCCAGGGGGCGCGGGAACACTGAAGCTTTCTTT. Its protein product is CASSARGRGNTEAFF.

This chain uses TRBV5-1 with TRBJ2-7, with D tentatively TRBD2 (5 bases). Germline V gives CDR1 SGHRS, CDR2 YFSETQ. V lost 4 bases and J 2 bases, leaving 16 bases between the germline ends. This CDR3 contains 15 residues. The CDR3 sequence: CASSVVPEGPYEQYF. The CDR3 coding sequence is TGCGCCAGCAGCGTCGTCCCTGAGGGTCCCTACGAGCAGTACTTC.

CDR3 DNA sequence: TGTGCCAGCAGCCAGACAGGGGCCGGGGAGCTGTTTTTT. Amino acids: CASSQTGAGELFF. This rearrangement joins TRBV7-3 to TRBJ2-2, with 8 bases identical to TRBD1. Trimming took 5 bases from V and 6 from J; bases not matched to a gene: 2. The CDR3 covers 13 residues. CDR1 and CDR2 (germline): SGHTA, FQGTGA.

This chain links TRBV4-3 with TRBJ2-3; 9 positions match TRBD1. Germline CDR1 LGHNA, CDR2 YSLEER. The CDR3 is made up of 15 amino acids. V lost 4 bases and J lost 4; bases outside the gene matches: 6. CDR3: CASSRGQGGPDTQYF. In nucleotides, the CDR3 is TGCGCCAGCAGCCGGGGACAGGGAGGCCCAGATACGCAGTATTTT.

The J gene is TRBJ2-7, the V gene TRBV5-1; 9 bases map to TRBD1. The CDR3 is 15 amino acids. With 1 base clipped from V and 5 bases from J, the junction kept 7 bases outside the gene matches. Germline V gives CDR1 SGHRS, CDR2 YFSETQ. The DNA for the CDR3 is TGCGCCAGCAGCTTGTATACAGGGGGCTACAACGAGCAGTACTTC. Its translation: CASSLYTGGYNEQYF.

V and J are TRBV9 and TRBJ1-2; no firm D call. The CDR3 has 15 amino acids. Germline assignment: CDR1 SGDLS and CDR2 YYNGEE. V lost 2 bases to trimming and J lost 2 bases, with 13 bases between them. The CDR3 coding sequence is TGTGCCAGCAGCGTGACTAACGGAGGGAACTATGGCTACACCTTC. It translates to CASSVTNGGNYGYTF.

The DNA for the CDR3 is TGTGCCAGCAGCTCTGGGGACAGACCGGATCAGCCCCAGCATTTT. It yields the protein CASSSGDRPDQPQHF. The chain uses TRBV11-2 and TRBJ1-5; 7 nucleotides agree with TRBD1. The germline V gene encodes CDR1 SGHAT and CDR2 FQNNGV. The CDR3 runs 15 residues. The V gene end was trimmed by 4 bases and the J gene end by 5 bases; junction bases not matched to a gene: 8.

This chain links TRBV6-5 with TRBJ2-5; 7 bases are shared with TRBD1. The V gene's germline CDR1 is MNHEY and CDR2 SVGAGI. V shed 0 bases, J shed 5 bases, and the junction held 9 bases outside the gene matches. This CDR3 contains 16 residues. The CDR3 loop is CASSYSRAGGWETQYF. CDR3 in DNA: TGTGCCAGCAGTTACTCTAGGGCAGGGGGATGGGAGACCCAGTACTTC.

This clone has only a few counts. The V and J genes are TRBV6-2 or TRBV6-3 and TRBJ2-6, with D possibly TRBD1 on 6 matching bases. This CDR3 has 14 residues. Between the trimmed V and J ends, which lost 5 bases and 2 bases, there was a span of 7 bases. Germline CDR1 is MNHEY and CDR2 is SVGEGT. The chain's CDR3 is CASSRDTGANVLTF. For the CDR3, the DNA is TGTGCCAGCAGTCGGGACACTGGGGCCAACGTCCTGACTTTC.

The rearrangement links TRBV4-3 to TRBJ1-1; possibly TRBD1 for D (5 bases). CDR1 is LGHNA and CDR2 is YSLEER in the germline V gene. The CDR3 has 16 amino acids. V was trimmed by 0 bases and J by 7 bases, leaving 18 bases between them. CDR3 nucleotide sequence: TGCGCCAGCAGCCAAGACATATTTGGAGGCGGGGGTGAAGCTTTCTTT. It is translated as CASSQDIFGGGGEAFF.